The 6 T cell receptor beta chains reported below all come from one sample, sequenced in a study of CD8 T cells in ankylosing spondylitis. From the 5' RACE reads, TCRdb called clonotypes with MiXCR, one entry per CDR3 protein. Of about 140,000 distinct CDR3 sequences in the sample, roughly 8.4% were seen once. Material: synovial fluid, either unsorted or a sorted T cell fraction (not recorded which). The receptors were sampled from a male donor with ankylosing spondylitis.

V and J are TRBV18 and TRBJ1-2; 11 nucleotides line up with TRBD1. With 0 bases clipped from V and 1 base from J, the junction kept 4 bases outside the gene matches. This CDR3 contains 17 residues. The germline gives CDR1 KGHSH, CDR2 LQKENI. CDR3 in amino acids: CASSPPPGQGGNYGYTF. CDR3 bases: TGTGCCAGCTCACCACCTCCGGGACAGGGGGGTAACTATGGCTACACCTTC.

This clonotype was observed a few times. V is TRBV6-5 and J is TRBJ2-7; D possibly corresponds to TRBD1 (5 bases). This CDR3 contains 14 residues. The V end lost 0 bases, the J end lost 1 base, and 7 bases lay between the germline ends. Germline values: CDR1 MNHEY, CDR2 SVGAGI. CDR3 protein: CASSYSAGSYEQYF. The CDR3 DNA reads TGTGCCAGCAGTTACTCGGCAGGGTCCTACGAGCAGTACTTC.

CDR3 sequence (DNA): TGTGCCAGCAGCCCCGGCCGGCCAGGGCGGGGGGACGAGCAGTACTTC. This sequence encodes CASSPGRPGRGDEQYF. The chain has TRBV3-1 and TRBJ2-7; 8 bases fit TRBD2. V dropped 4 bases and J dropped 5; count of bases not matched to a gene: 13. The CDR3 runs 16 residues. Germline V gene sequence: CDR1 LGHDT, CDR2 YNNKEL (reference sequence).

The chain combines TRBV5-1 with TRBJ2-3; 8 nucleotides line up with TRBD2. The CDR3 consists of 15 residues. The V segment lost 4 bases and the J segment 3 bases; nucleotides outside the gene matches: 7. CDR1 is SGHRS, CDR2 YFSETQ, per germline. The CDR3 DNA reads as TGCGCCAGCAGCGTCGCCGGGGGGGCAACAGATACGCAGTATTTT. It codes for CASSVAGGATDTQYF. The full variable domain, in which reference TRBV5-1 and TRBJ2-3 provide the parts outside the CDR3, is KAGVTQTPRYLIKTRGQQVTLSCSPISGHRSVSWYQQTPGQGLQFLFEYFSETQRNKGNFPGRFSGRQFSNSRSEMNVSTLELGDSALYLCASSVAGGATDTQYFGPGTRLTVL.

The chain couples TRBV5-1 to TRBJ2-1; 10 positions match TRBD2. The CDR3 spans 15 residues. The V gene end was trimmed by 3 bases and the J gene end by 9 bases; junction bases not matched to a gene: 9. Germline CDR1 reads SGHRS; CDR2 reads YFSETQ. CDR3 coding DNA: TGCGCCAGCAGCTCTAGCGGGAGAGACCAATCTGAGCAGTTCTTC. Its protein product is CASSSSGRDQSEQFF.

In this sample, this clonotype turned up many times. CDR3 sequence reads: CASSVATLGGAPGELFF. CDR3 nucleotides: TGTGCCAGCAGCGTAGCTACGTTAGGGGGGGCGCCCGGGGAGCTGTTTTTT. The chain employs TRBV9 and TRBJ2-2, with D perhaps TRBD2 (7 bases). Germline CDR1 and CDR2: SGDLS and YYNGEE. V was cut by 0 bases and J by 6 bases, with 18 bases left in between. The CDR3 sequence is 17 residues long.